These 21 T cell receptor beta chains originate from one sample sequenced in a study of cytomegalovirus exposure and HLA in healthy donors (dated by TCRdb to 2016 to 2017). Libraries were made using the immunoSEQ multiplex PCR assay. The immuneACCESS repertoire file appears here via TCRdb, limited to in-frame rearrangements. These files lack a portion of the clones; in checked studies, under half of the deficit traces to unresolved V genes, and the cause of the others is not known. The sample records roughly 100,000 clones, about 88% of which are singletons. The top ten constitute under 4.5% of the sample. The sequencing input was PBMCs. Receptors originate from a woman aged 18 to 35 in good health and CMV-seropositive.

This chain links TRBV13 with TRBJ2-7; no definite D call. CDR3 length: 13 amino acids. CDR1 and CDR2 from the germline V gene are PRHDT and FYEKMQ (reference sequence). V lost 3 bases and J lost 2, with 8 bases in between. CDR3 DNA sequence: TGTGCCAGCAGCTTCGAGAATACCTACGAGCAGTACTTC. Translating gives CASSFENTYEQYF.

The rearrangement uses TRBV5-4 and TRBJ2-1, with TRBD1 matching 7 bases. The CDR3 length is 13 residues. The V segment lost 0 bases and the J segment 6 bases; nucleotides outside the gene matches: 0. Germline values: CDR1 SGHNT, CDR2 YYREEE (reference sequence). The CDR3 DNA is TGTGCCAGCAGCTTGGGACAGGGCAATGAGCAGTTCTTC. Protein: CASSLGQGNEQFF.

The V gene is TRBV5-1, the J gene TRBJ2-7; 7 positions match TRBD2. This CDR3 contains 12 residues. CDR1 and CDR2 (germline): SGHRS, YFSETQ. The junction had 4 bases not matched to a gene; V was cut back by 3 bases and J by 7 bases. The CDR3 loop is CASSSSGTEQYF. The CDR3 coding sequence is TGCGCCAGCAGCTCTAGCGGTACGGAGCAGTACTTC.

This chain joins TRBV6-1 and TRBJ1-1; a weak D match, TRBD1 (5 bases). V was trimmed by 5 bases and J by 0 bases, leaving 13 bases between them. CDR3 size: 15 residues. Per germline, CDR1 MNHNS and CDR2 SASEGT. The CDR3 nucleotides read TGTGCCAGCAGTCCCTTGACAGTCATGAACACTGAAGCTTTCTTT. Its protein product is CASSPLTVMNTEAFF.

V usage is TRBV2 and J usage is TRBJ1-5; possible D gene TRBD1, 6 bases. The V and J ends lost 4 bases and 0 bases respectively, with 13 bases between them. This CDR3 spans 16 amino acids. Germline values: CDR1 SNHLY, CDR2 FYNNEI. This CDR3 reads CASSGGPEDSNQPQHF. CDR3 DNA sequence: TGTGCCAGCAGTGGGGGGCCGGAGGATAGCAATCAGCCCCAGCATTTT.

V usage is TRBV7-2 and J usage is TRBJ2-3, with D perhaps TRBD1 (6 bases). V was pared by 7 bases and J by 0 bases, with 11 bases between. The CDR3 length is 14 residues. Germline V gene sequence: CDR1 SGHTA, CDR2 FQGNSA. As DNA, the CDR3 is TGTGCCAGCACCCAGGACAGAAGCACAGATACGCAGTATTTT. It encodes CASTQDRSTDTQYF.

V is TRBV19 and J is TRBJ2-5; D not certain. Trimming took off 3 bases at V and 3 bases at J, with 14 bases between the two ends. Looked up from germline, CDR1 is LNHDA and CDR2 is SQIVND (reference sequence). CDR3 size: 15 residues. CDR3 in DNA: TGTGCCAGTAGTATCTCGCGCCTCCTTAAAGAGACCCAGTACTTC. It translates to CASSISRLLKETQYF.

The rearrangement links TRBV5-1 to TRBJ2-7, with 8 bases aligning to TRBD2. The germline V gene has CDR1 SGHRS and CDR2 YFSETQ. Germline trimming cut 4 bases from V and 5 bases from J; bases unmatched to any gene: 11. The CDR3 is 15 residues long. CDR3 sequence: CASSIRSGAGHEQYF. The CDR3 DNA reads TGCGCCAGCAGCATCCGTAGCGGGGCGGGGCACGAGCAGTACTTC.

The chain recombines TRBV9 with TRBJ2-7; 9 bases map to TRBD1. Germline trimming cut 4 bases from V and 4 bases from J; bases unmatched to any gene: 9. CDR1 is SGDLS, CDR2 YYNGEE, per germline. This CDR3 comprises 15 residues. In DNA, the CDR3 is TGTGCCAGCAGCCCAGCGGACAGGGGTGGATACGAGCAGTACTTC. It translates to CASSPADRGGYEQYF.

The chain links TRBV10-3 to TRBJ2-7; TRBD1 matches 9 bases. Germline-derived CDR1 and CDR2 are ENHRY and SYGVKD. This CDR3 is built from 14 residues. The junction had 6 bases not matched to a gene; V was cut back by 5 bases and J by 4 bases. CDR3 bases: TGTGCCATCAGTTTGACAGGGGGAATATACGAGCAGTACTTC. Protein product: CAISLTGGIYEQYF.

The J gene is TRBJ2-6, the V gene TRBV5-5; TRBD1 aligns across 9 bases. The CDR3 is 18 amino acids. V lost 3 bases to trimming and J lost 4 bases; unmatched junction nucleotides: 11. CDR1 is SGHKS and CDR2 is YYEKEE in the germline V gene (reference sequence). CDR3 sequence reads: CASSSTGGLPAGANVLTF. For the CDR3, the DNA is TGTGCCAGCAGCTCCACAGGGGGCCTCCCTGCCGGGGCCAACGTCCTGACTTTC. Full variable domain (missing parts from reference TRBV5-5 and TRBJ2-6): DAGVTQSPTHLIKTRGQQVTLRCSPISGHKSVSWYQQVLGQGPQFIFQYYEKEERGRGNFPDRFSARQFPNYSSELNVNALLLGDSALYLCASSSTGGLPAGANVLTFGAGSRLTVL.

This chain links TRBV28 with TRBJ2-5; D gene ambiguous. Germline V gene lookup returns CDR1 MDHEN and CDR2 SYDVKM. Deletions cut 8 bases from V and 4 bases from J, with 8 bases between. This CDR3 region has 11 residues. CDR3 sequence reads: CASHSGETQYF. The CDR3, as DNA: TGTGCCAGCCACAGTGGAGAGACCCAGTACTTC.

V is TRBV28 and J is TRBJ2-2; possible D gene TRBD1, 6 bases. The CDR3 covers 16 residues. V was clipped by 5 bases and J by 4 bases, with 17 bases between them. Germline V gene lookup returns CDR1 MDHEN and CDR2 SYDVKM. CDR3 in amino acids: CASSTSAGAITGELFF. Written as DNA, the CDR3 is TGTGCCAGCAGTACCTCGGCAGGGGCCATCACCGGGGAGCTGTTTTTT. Full variable domain (outside the CDR3, taken from reference TRBV28 and TRBJ2-2): DVKVTQSSRYLVKRTGEKVFLECVQDMDHENMFWYRQDPGLGLRLIYFSYDVKMKEKGDIPEGYSVSREKKERFSLILESASTNQTSMYLCASSTSAGAITGELFFGEGSRLTVL.

The chain couples TRBV19 to TRBJ1-4; TRBD1 agrees at 10 bases. Germline V gene sequence: CDR1 LNHDA, CDR2 SQIVND (reference sequence). This CDR3 spans 18 amino acids. J gave up 0 bases and V 6 bases, and 10 bases lay outside the gene matches. Written as DNA, the CDR3 is TGTGCCAGTAGCACTCCGGGACAGGGGACTACAACTAATGAAAAACTGTTTTTT. It codes for CASSTPGQGTTTNEKLFF.

The V call is TRBV30, the J call TRBJ1-1; D possibly corresponds to TRBD1 (6 bases). The germline CDR1 and CDR2 sequences are GTSNPN and SVGIG (reference sequence). CDR3 length equals 13 residues. Trimming pared 5 bases from V and 1 base from J, leaving 11 bases between. CDR3 sequence reads: CAWRDTQNTEAFF. In DNA form, the CDR3 reads TGTGCCTGGCGGGACACCCAGAACACTGAAGCTTTCTTT.

This chain uses TRBV19 with TRBJ1-4; no definite D call. Trimming removed 5 bases at V and 1 base at J, with 8 bases between. In germline, CDR1 is LNHDA, CDR2 SQIVND (reference sequence). The CDR3 has 14 amino acids. The CDR3, as DNA: TGTGCCAGTAGTGAAACCGGAACTAATGAAAAACTGTTTTTT. Amino acid sequence: CASSETGTNEKLFF.

V is TRBV5-6 and J is TRBJ1-5, with D perhaps TRBD1 (5 bases). The CDR3 length is 16 residues. Germline loops: CDR1 SGHDT, CDR2 YYEEEE. Trimming cost V 4 bases and J 7 bases, with 21 bases left between them. The CDR3 sequence is CASSRTAGTAAQPQHF. In nucleotides, the CDR3 is TGTGCCAGCAGCCGAACGGCCGGGACTGCCGCCCAGCCCCAGCATTTT.

The table lists this clone with a few counts. V and J are TRBV6-1 and TRBJ1-2; 8 positions match TRBD1. CDR3 length: 13 amino acids. With V trimmed by 3 bases and J by 3 bases, 0 bases remained unmatched. The germline V gene has CDR1 MNHNS and CDR2 SASEGT. CDR3 in DNA: TGTGCCAGCAGTGAGACAGGGGACTATGGCTACACCTTC. It translates to CASSETGDYGYTF.

This clone came up a few times. J is TRBJ2-3 and V is TRBV28; 11 nucleotides agree with TRBD1. J lost 5 bases, V lost 4 bases, and 2 bases had no gene match. CDR3 length: 14 residues. In germline, CDR1 is MDHEN, CDR2 SYDVKM. The CDR3 sequence is CASSSGTGGDTQYF. The CDR3 DNA follows: TGTGCCAGCAGTTCCGGGACAGGGGGAGATACGCAGTATTTT.

This chain joins TRBV2 and TRBJ1-6, with a weak D call TRBD1 (6 bases). Trimming stripped 8 bases from V and 5 bases from J, with 16 bases between. The germline gives CDR1 SNHLY, CDR2 FYNNEI. The CDR3 totals 15 residues. The CDR3 bases are TGTGCCAGCCTAGGGGGTCAGGGAAATAATTCACCCCTCCACTTT. Encoded protein: CASLGGQGNNSPLHF.

The V and J genes are TRBV2 and TRBJ1-1; D is perhaps TRBD1 (5 bases). The V gene's germline CDR1 is SNHLY and CDR2 FYNNEI. Trimming stripped 9 bases from V and 4 bases from J, with 12 bases between. The CDR3 spans 12 residues. In DNA form, the CDR3 reads TGTGCCAGACTGGAGGGGAGCACTGAAGCTTTCTTT. Its translation is CARLEGSTEAFF. The full variable domain, with the rest looked up from reference TRBV2 and TRBJ1-1, is EPEVTQTPSHQVTQMGQEVILRCVPISNHLYFYWYRQILGQKVEFLVSFYNNEISEKSEIFDDQFSVERPDGSNFTLKIRSTKLEDSAMYFCARLEGSTEAFFGQGTRLTVV.